The 18 T cell receptor beta chains below all came from one sample that was sequenced in a study of Graves' ophthalmopathy and Graves' hyperthyroidism (dated by TCRdb to 2016 to 2019). Sequenced on an Illumina HiSeq 2000. For repertoire sequencing, the TCR beta CDR3 regions were amplified from RNA transcripts. A first-round RT-PCR used HTBI primers with the Qiagen OneStep RT-PCR kit, followed by a second-round multiplex PCR, size selection and purification. TCRdb itself trimmed the public reads at Q25 with fastp, ran MiXCR and retained productive beta chains. Rows are combined by CDR3 protein, so each entry shows the most common genes and DNA. For this sample the table gives roughly 600,000 distinct CDR3 sequences, of which less than 40% were detected only once. The ten top clones hold around 4.6% of the sample. The material sequenced was peripheral blood or thyroid tissue (not recorded which). These receptors all come from an adult man with Graves' hyperthyroidism.

The J gene is TRBJ2-7, the V gene TRBV7-2; TRBD2 agrees at 11 bases. Germline V CDR1 and CDR2: SGHTA, FQGNSA. The CDR3 is made up of 15 amino acids. Trimming at V came to 5 bases and at J to 5 bases, leaving 8 bases not matched to a gene. As DNA, the CDR3 is TGTGCCAGCAGCCTATTACTAGCGGGGGCGGACGAGCAGTACTTC. This sequence encodes CASSLLLAGADEQYF.

This clonotype was detected ten times or more. The chain has TRBV5-1 and TRBJ1-4; 7 nucleotides match TRBD1. The V gene end was trimmed by 4 bases and the J gene end by 6 bases; junction bases not matched to a gene: 9. This CDR3 contains 15 residues. Per the germline V gene, CDR1 is SGHRS and CDR2 is YFSETQ. The CDR3 DNA reads as TGCGCCAGCAGCGCTACCGGGACAGCCTATGAAAAACTGTTTTTT. Amino acids: CASSATGTAYEKLFF.

This chain joins TRBV28 and TRBJ1-1, with a tentative D call TRBD1 (5 bases). V gave up 3 bases and J gave up 3 bases, with 11 bases separating them. CDR3 length equals 14 residues. CDR1 is MDHEN and CDR2 is SYDVKM in the germline V gene. The CDR3 region has the DNA TGTGCCAGCAGTTTTTTCGTCAGGGACACTGAAGCTTTCTTT. It encodes CASSFFVRDTEAFF. The complete variable domain, with remaining parts taken from reference TRBV28 and TRBJ1-1, reads DVKVTQSSRYLVKRTGEKVFLECVQDMDHENMFWYRQDPGLGLRLIYFSYDVKMKEKGDIPEGYSVSREKKERFSLILESASTNQTSMYLCASSFFVRDTEAFFGQGTRLTVV.

This clonotype was counted at least ten times. The gene calls are TRBV6-5 and TRBJ1-1; D gene uncertain. V lost 0 bases and J lost 3, with 8 bases in between. The CDR3 is 14 amino acids. Germline V gene lookup returns CDR1 MNHEY and CDR2 SVGAGI. The CDR3 loop reads CASSYSTAHTEAFF. CDR3 in DNA: TGTGCCAGCAGTTACTCTACTGCGCACACTGAAGCTTTCTTT.

This clonotype was found many times. This chain connects TRBV3-1 to TRBJ1-3; D not certain. This CDR3 region has 13 residues. Between the trimmed V and J ends, which lost 4 bases and 2 bases, there was a span of 6 bases. CDR1 LGHDT and CDR2 YNNKEL come from the germline V gene (reference sequence). The CDR3 loop is CASSPSTGNTIYF. CDR3 in DNA: TGTGCCAGCAGCCCAAGTACTGGAAACACCATATATTTT. Variable domain in full (rest from reference TRBV3-1 and TRBJ1-3): DTAVSQTPKYLVTQMGNDKSIKCEQNLGHDTMYWYKQDSKKFLKIMFSYNNKELIINETVPNRFSPKSPDKAHLNLHINSLELGDSAVYFCASSPSTGNTIYFGEGSWLTVV.

This clonotype was seen many times. Germline and junction disagree at one end, which may indicate a read error. The chain carries TRBV5-1 and TRBJ2-5; 7 bases fit TRBD2. The CDR3 consists of 14 residues. The germline CDR1 and CDR2 sequences are SGHRS and YFSETQ. The CDR3 loop reads CASSLEAGQETQYF. Written as DNA, the CDR3 is TGTGCCAGCAGCTTGGAAGCGGGACAAGAGACCCAGTACTTC.

This clonotype was recorded at least ten times. The chain employs TRBV20-1 and TRBJ2-7; TRBD1 aligns across 9 bases. This CDR3 is 16 amino acids long. With 3 bases clipped from V and 0 bases from J, the junction kept 9 bases outside the gene matches. From germline, CDR1 is DFQATT and CDR2 SNEGSKA (reference sequence). The CDR3 DNA is TGCAGTGCTAGGGAGGACAGGGGAGGTTCCTCCTACGAGCAGTACTTC. It is translated as CSAREDRGGSSYEQYF.

The V gene is TRBV19, the J gene TRBJ1-2; possibly TRBD1 for D (5 bases). This CDR3 contains 12 residues. Germline CDR1 is LNHDA and CDR2 is SQIVND (reference sequence). The V and J ends lost 10 bases and 2 bases respectively, with 11 bases between them. The CDR3 protein is CATGSGNYGYTF. The CDR3 bases are TGTGCCACCGGGTCAGGGAACTATGGCTACACCTTC.

Ten or more counts support this clonotype. This chain connects TRBV13 to TRBJ1-1, with D hard to call. Germline CDR1 is PRHDT and CDR2 is FYEKMQ (reference sequence). V was clipped by 5 bases and J by 5 bases, with 12 bases between them. The CDR3 covers 13 residues. CDR3 amino acids: CASSVREGTEAFF. CDR3 DNA: TGTGCCAGCAGCGTACGAGAGGGAACTGAAGCTTTCTTT.

This clonotype was seen once. This CDR3 reads CATSDTGTGYYEQYF. CDR3 in DNA: TGTGCCACCAGTGACACCGGGACAGGCTACTACGAGCAGTACTTC. V usage is TRBV24-1 and J usage is TRBJ2-7, with 8 bases fitting TRBD1. The V and J ends lost 4 bases and 3 bases, in that order; junction bases with no gene match: 7. CDR3 length equals 15 residues. Germline CDR1 and CDR2: KGHDR and SFDVKD.

A note on this clonotype: With a much larger clone just one base away, this may be a read error. V is TRBV7-9 and J is TRBJ2-5; 7 positions match TRBD1. V lost 6 bases to trimming and J lost 7 bases; unmatched junction nucleotides: 8. This CDR3 region has 13 residues. Germline-derived CDR1 and CDR2 are SEHNR and FQNEAQ (reference sequence). This chain's CDR3 is CASSEQGKGTQYF. The CDR3 DNA reads as TGTGCCAGCAGTGAACAGGGGAAAGGGACCCAGTACTTC.

V and J are TRBV29-1 and TRBJ2-7, with 8 bases aligning to TRBD2. CDR1 is SQVTM, CDR2 ANQGSEA, per germline. The V segment lost 4 bases and the J segment 10 bases; nucleotides outside the gene matches: 9. The length of the CDR3 is 12 residues. CDR3 in DNA: TGCAGCGTTGTATTGGGACTAGACGTTCAGTACTTC. Its protein is CSVVLGLDVQYF.

This clonotype was recorded once. The chain employs TRBV7-6 and TRBJ2-5, with D possibly being TRBD1 (5 bases). Trimming stripped 5 bases from V and 5 bases from J, with 18 bases between. Germline V lookup: CDR1 SGHVS, CDR2 FNYEAQ. This CDR3 spans 15 amino acids. The CDR3 loop is CASSVGFRVGETQYF. CDR3 bases: TGTGCCAGCAGCGTTGGTTTCAGGGTTGGGGAGACCCAGTACTTC.

This clonotype was observed many times. This chain uses TRBV19 with TRBJ2-6; perhaps TRBD2 as D (6 bases). This CDR3 contains 14 residues. The V gene's germline CDR1 is LNHDA and CDR2 SQIVND (reference sequence). The germline V and J ends were trimmed by 5 bases and 3 bases, with 8 bases remaining between them. The CDR3 is CASSSGDGANVLTF. DNA for the CDR3: TGTGCCAGTAGTTCGGGGGATGGGGCCAACGTCCTGACTTTC.

There are a few counts of this clonotype. The chain carries TRBV27 and TRBJ1-1; the D gene is possibly TRBD1 (6 bases). The germline CDR1 and CDR2 sequences are MNHEY and SMNVEV (reference sequence). The CDR3 consists of 15 residues. Deletions cut 3 bases from V and 1 base from J, with 12 bases between. CDR3 nucleotide sequence: TGTGCCAGCAGTTTCGGGCAGGGGAGGAACACTGAAGCTTTCTTT. This codes for CASSFGQGRNTEAFF.

This clonotype was observed a handful of times. The chain combines TRBV12-3 or TRBV12-4 with TRBJ1-3; D is unresolved. Trimming left V 5 bases short and J 0 bases short, with 14 bases between. This CDR3 is 16 amino acids long. Here the CDR3 reads CASSARTARSGNTIYF. The CDR3 DNA sequence: TGTGCCAGCAGTGCACGGACGGCCCGCTCTGGAAACACCATATATTTT.

The V gene is TRBV10-3, the J gene TRBJ2-7; TRBD1 is a possible D gene (5 bases). This CDR3 has 13 amino acids. Germline V gives CDR1 ENHRY, CDR2 SYGVKD. The V and J ends lost 11 bases and 4 bases respectively, with 18 bases between them. The CDR3 protein is CAWSVFQGYEQYF. The CDR3 coding sequence is TGTGCCTGGAGTGTATTCCAGGGATACGAGCAGTACTTC.

This clonotype was observed a handful of times. The chain has TRBV4-1 and TRBJ1-2, with D possibly matching TRBD1 (5 bases). Trimming stripped 6 bases from V and 6 bases from J, with 14 bases between. The CDR3 loop spans 13 amino acids. Germline V CDR1 and CDR2: MGHRA, YSYEKL. CDR3 bases: TGCGCCAGCAGTGGGACGGGCTACCATGGCTACACCTTC. It translates to CASSGTGYHGYTF.